This is a list of T cell receptor beta chains from one sample in a study of T cells in Graves' hyperthyroidism and ophthalmopathy. From the multiplex PCR reads, TCRdb called clonotypes with MiXCR, one entry per CDR3 protein. The repertoire has fewer than 900,000 distinct CDR3 sequences, approximately 18% of them found once; the top ten carry around 17%. Sequenced material: blood. Every receptor here comes from a woman in her 50s with Graves' hyperthyroidism that later progressed to Graves' ophthalmopathy. Each CDR3 is given with its conserved first and last residue. The D gene is left open where the match is weak. Clone size appears in some rows only: once, few, many, or a class for an expanded clone.

J: TRBJ2-7
size: few
D: NA
V: TRBV27
CDR3: CASSFQDEQYF
DNA: TGTGCCAGCAGTTTTCAGGACGAGCAGTACTTC

J: TRBJ1-2
size: NA
D: NA
V: TRBV29-1
CDR3: CSGWEGGYTF
DNA: TGCAGCGGCTGGGAGGGCGGCTACACCTTC

J: TRBJ1-1
size: many
D: NA
V: TRBV20-1
CDR3: CRLVRNGDSCTEAFF
DNA: TGCCGACTGGTACGCAATGGGGACTCGTGCACTGAAGCTTTCTTT

J: TRBJ1-2
size: many
D: NA
V: TRBV3-1
CDR3: CASSQWGLEDYGYTF
DNA: TGTGCCAGCAGCCAATGGGGCCTGGAGGACTATGGCTACACCTTC

J: TRBJ1-4
size: many
D: NA
V: TRBV27
CDR3: CASSFTPATNEKLFF
DNA: TGTGCCAGCAGTTTCACTCCTGCAACTAATGAAAAACTGTTTTTT

J: TRBJ2-3
size: few
D: NA
V: TRBV10-1
CDR3: CASSEAVGISTDTQYF
DNA: TGCGCCAGCAGTGAGGCTGTGGGGATTAGCACAGATACGCAGTATTTT

J: TRBJ2-1
size: NA
D: NA
V: TRBV4-1
CDR3: CASSPPLDNEQFF
DNA: TGCGCCAGCAGCCCCCCCCTAGACAATGAGCAGTTCTTC

J: TRBJ1-4
size: NA
D: NA
V: TRBV6-1
CDR3: CASSERGSDEKLFF
DNA: TGTGCCAGCAGTGAAAGGGGGAGCGACGAAAAACTGTTTTTT

J: TRBJ1-1
size: many
D: NA
V: TRBV6-1
CDR3: CASRRGGYSETEAFF
DNA: TGTGCCAGCAGGCGGGGGGGCTATTCGGAGACTGAAGCTTTCTTT

J: TRBJ1-1
size: many
D: NA
V: TRBV12-3/TRBV12-4
CDR3: CASSLSQAGNTEAFF
DNA: TGTGCCAGCAGTTTGAGCCAGGCGGGGAACACTGAAGCTTTCTTT

J: TRBJ1-5
size: few
D: NA
V: TRBV6-5
CDR3: CASSYPGPLDQPQHF
DNA: TGTGCCAGCAGTTACCCGGGACCTTTGGATCAGCCCCAGCATTTT

J: TRBJ2-1
size: many
D: NA
V: TRBV7-3
CDR3: CASSLTPNRQFF
DNA: TGTGCCAGCAGCTTAACACCGAATCGGCAGTTCTTC

J: TRBJ2-2
size: few
D: NA
V: TRBV6-1
CDR3: CASSSETGTLNTGELFF
DNA: TGTGCCAGCAGTTCAGAGACCGGGACACTTAACACCGGGGAGCTGTTTTTT

J: TRBJ2-5
size: NA
D: TRBD1
V: TRBV29-1
CDR3: CSVGPGGEETQYF
DNA: TGCAGCGTTGGGCCAGGGGGTGAAGAGACCCAGTACTTC

J: TRBJ2-7
size: many
D: NA
V: TRBV27
CDR3: CASSFGLTYEQYF
DNA: TGTGCCAGCAGTTTCGGACTCACATACGAGCAGTACTTC

J: TRBJ2-3
size: few
D: TRBD1
V: TRBV28
CDR3: CASHRTGAVDTQYF
DNA: TGTGCCAGCCATAGGACAGGGGCGGTGGATACGCAGTATTTT

J: TRBJ2-7
size: many
D: NA
V: TRBV6-1
CDR3: CASTRDTAPYEQYF
DNA: TGTGCCAGCACCCGGGACACCGCGCCCTACGAGCAGTACTTC

J: TRBJ2-2
size: few
D: TRBD1
V: TRBV29-1
CDR3: CSVEGQGQNTGELFF
DNA: TGCAGCGTTGAGGGACAGGGCCAGAACACCGGGGAGCTGTTTTTT

J: TRBJ1-5
size: NA
D: NA
V: TRBV11-2
CDR3: CASSLDMGDQPQHF
DNA: TGTGCCAGCAGCTTAGATATGGGAGATCAGCCCCAGCATTTT

J: TRBJ2-1
size: many
D: TRBD2
V: TRBV2
CDR3: CASSEGGGNEQFF
DNA: TGTGCCAGCAGTGAAGGGGGGGGCAATGAGCAGTTCTTC

J: TRBJ1-3
size: NA
D: TRBD1
V: TRBV7-8
CDR3: CASSGGTGEAGNTIYF
DNA: TGTGCCAGCAGCGGGGGGACAGGGGAGGCTGGAAACACCATATATTTT

J: TRBJ2-5
size: many
D: TRBD1
V: TRBV7-6
CDR3: CASSRQGVQETQYF
DNA: TGTGCCAGCAGCCGGCAGGGGGTCCAAGAGACCCAGTACTTC

J: TRBJ1-6
size: NA
D: NA
V: TRBV6-1
CDR3: CASSRASGSPLHF
DNA: TGTGCCAGCAGCCGGGCCAGCGGTTCACCCCTCCACTTT

J: TRBJ1-1
size: many
D: NA
V: TRBV11-1
CDR3: CASSLGLADLNTEAFF
DNA: TGTGCCAGCAGCTTAGGACTGGCCGACTTGAACACTGAAGCTTTCTTT

J: TRBJ2-5
size: many
D: NA
V: TRBV12-3/TRBV12-4
CDR3: CASSYGGKRGTQYF
DNA: TGTGCCAGCAGCTATGGGGGGAAAAGAGGGACCCAGTACTTC

J: TRBJ1-5
size: NA
D: NA
V: TRBV6-1
CDR3: CASSDVGEGQPQHF
DNA: TGTGCCAGCAGTGACGTTGGGGAAGGGCAGCCCCAGCATTTT

J: TRBJ1-2
size: NA
D: NA
V: TRBV7-2
CDR3: CASSSRPTNYGYTF
DNA: TGTGCCAGCAGCTCCAGGCCAACTAACTATGGCTACACCTTC

J: TRBJ1-5
size: NA
D: TRBD1
V: TRBV11-1
CDR3: CASSLSGTGKVNQPQHF
DNA: TGTGCCAGCAGCTTAAGCGGGACAGGGAAGGTCAATCAGCCCCAGCATTTT

J: TRBJ2-7
size: NA
D: NA
V: TRBV7-9
CDR3: CASNPDGLNAYEQYF
DNA: TGTGCCAGCAACCCCGACGGACTGAACGCCTACGAGCAGTACTTC

J: TRBJ2-1
size: few
D: TRBD2
V: TRBV6-5
CDR3: CASSYTSGGVSNEQFF
DNA: TGTGCCAGCAGTTACACTAGCGGGGGGGTCTCGAATGAGCAGTTCTTC

J: TRBJ2-2
size: many
D: TRBD1
V: TRBV30
CDR3: CASDRAVRELFF
DNA: TGTGCTTCAGACAGGGCGGTCCGGGAGCTGTTTTTT

J: TRBJ1-3
size: NA
D: NA
V: TRBV6-1
CDR3: CASSAGDSGNTIYF
DNA: TGTGCCAGCAGTGCGGGGGACTCTGGAAACACCATATATTTT

J: TRBJ1-4
size: NA
D: TRBD1
V: TRBV20-1
CDR3: CSAAGGTNEKLFF
DNA: TGCAGTGCGGCAGGGGGCACTAATGAAAAACTGTTTTTT

J: TRBJ1-1
size: NA
D: NA
V: TRBV6-1
CDR3: CASSPDSFEAFF
DNA: TGTGCCAGCAGTCCCGACAGTTTTGAAGCTTTCTTT

J: TRBJ1-6
size: NA
D: NA
V: TRBV27
CDR3: CASSPLPGVTGFYNSPLHF
DNA: TGTGCCAGCAGTCCATTACCCGGCGTTACCGGATTTTATAATTCACCCCTCCACTTT

J: TRBJ2-1
size: few
D: NA
V: TRBV5-1
CDR3: CASSLAKGVPGHNEQFF
DNA: TGCGCCAGCAGCTTGGCCAAGGGGGTACCGGGCCACAATGAGCAGTTCTTC

J: TRBJ2-2
size: many
D: NA
V: TRBV20-1
CDR3: CSARRGPGINTGELFF
DNA: TGCAGTGCCCGCCGGGGGCCGGGGATCAACACCGGGGAGCTGTTTTTT

J: TRBJ1-1
size: few
D: NA
V: TRBV6-1
CDR3: CASKDGGNTEAFF
DNA: TGTGCCAGCAAAGACGGGGGGAACACTGAAGCTTTCTTT

J: TRBJ1-1
size: many
D: NA
V: TRBV5-8
CDR3: CASSSQAATEAFF
DNA: TGTGCCAGCAGCTCACAGGCGGCCACTGAAGCTTTCTTT

J: TRBJ1-2
size: many
D: TRBD1
V: TRBV29-1
CDR3: CSVGPGTGLYTF
DNA: TGCAGCGTCGGCCCTGGGACAGGACTCTACACCTTC

J: TRBJ1-2
size: many
D: TRBD1
V: TRBV30
CDR3: CAWNFGQGENMRRGYTF
DNA: TGTGCCTGGAATTTCGGGCAGGGGGAGAATATGCGGCGTGGCTACACCTTC

J: TRBJ1-4
size: NA
D: NA
V: TRBV6-1
CDR3: CASSYGRGSTNEKLFF
DNA: TGTGCCAGCAGTTATGGCAGGGGCTCAACTAATGAAAAACTGTTTTTT

J: TRBJ2-3
size: NA
D: NA
V: TRBV7-2
CDR3: CASSFFEPSTDTQYF
DNA: TGTGCCAGCAGCTTTTTTGAGCCTAGCACAGATACGCAGTATTTT

J: TRBJ2-2
size: few
D: NA
V: TRBV19
CDR3: CASSIRDAGELFF
DNA: TGTGCCAGTAGTATCAGGGACGCGGGGGAGCTGTTTTTT

J: TRBJ1-1
size: NA
D: NA
V: TRBV15
CDR3: CATSRDLLSTEAFF
DNA: TGTGCCACCAGCAGAGATCTCCTGAGCACTGAAGCTTTCTTT

J: TRBJ2-3
size: many
D: TRBD2
V: TRBV5-1
CDR3: CASSFPFRDYTDTQYF
DNA: TGCGCCAGCAGCTTCCCCTTTAGGGACTACACAGATACGCAGTATTTT

J: TRBJ1-4
size: many
D: TRBD1
V: TRBV12-3/TRBV12-4
CDR3: CASSVTGGREKLFF
DNA: TGTGCCAGCAGTGTGACAGGGGGCCGGGAAAAACTGTTTTTT

J: TRBJ1-1
size: NA
D: NA
V: TRBV5-8
CDR3: CASSLQGRTTEAFF
DNA: TGTGCCAGCAGCTTACAGGGTCGGACCACTGAAGCTTTCTTT

J: TRBJ1-3
size: NA
D: NA
V: TRBV5-1
CDR3: CASSLRGGVGNTIYF
DNA: TGTGCCAGCAGCTTAAGGGGGGGGGTCGGAAACACCATATATTTT

J: TRBJ1-4
size: many
D: TRBD1
V: TRBV5-1
CDR3: CASSLDVGTGDEKLFF
DNA: TGCGCCAGCAGCTTGGACGTCGGGACAGGGGACGAAAAACTGTTTTTT

J: TRBJ1-1
size: NA
D: NA
V: TRBV15
CDR3: CATGSRVPDTEAFF
DNA: TGTGCCACCGGCTCCAGGGTGCCAGACACTGAAGCTTTCTTT

J: TRBJ2-5
size: many
D: NA
V: TRBV7-3
CDR3: CASSSGGIEETQYF
DNA: TGTGCCAGCAGCTCCGGAGGGATCGAAGAGACCCAGTACTTC

J: TRBJ1-5
size: many
D: NA
V: TRBV3-1
CDR3: CASSQELSNQPQHF
DNA: TGTGCCAGCAGCCAAGAGCTTAGCAATCAGCCCCAGCATTTT

J: TRBJ2-3
size: NA
D: NA
V: TRBV20-1
CDR3: CSAARTVDSTDTQYF
DNA: TGCAGTGCTGCTCGGACAGTTGATAGCACAGATACGCAGTATTTT